These T cell receptor beta chains were read from a single sample in a study of shared clonotypes between healthy human individuals. Some clones are missing from TCRdb's copy, which holds only in-frame ones; the method was immunoSEQ multiplex PCR. The data contain about 680,000 clones, 73% of them singletons. Sequenced material: memory CD4+ T cells sorted from blood. The receptors here all came from a woman in her thirties in good health. Both conserved end residues are part of each CDR3. D genes are given only for firm matches. Some rows have no size entry. The others give once, few or many, or a class for an expanded clone.

d_call	clone_size	v_call	j_call	cdr3_nt	cdr3_aa
.	many	TRBV7-2	TRBJ1-2	TGTGCCAGCAGCTTGCGGGGATATGGCTACACCTTC	CASSLRGYGYTF
TRBD2	.	TRBV27	TRBJ2-5	TGTGCCAGCAGACCCCCAGCGGCGGGAGGTAACCAAGAGACCCAGTACTTC	CASRPPAAGGNQETQYF
TRBD1	once	TRBV6-5	TRBJ1-1	TGTGCCAGCGGCATACAGGGGGATCACCTCGCTGAAGCTTTCTTT	CASGIQGDHLAEAFF
TRBD1	.	TRBV27	TRBJ1-2	TGTGCCAGCAGTTTAAGTGGGGACAGGGGGGGCTACACCTTC	CASSLSGDRGGYTF
.	.	TRBV27	TRBJ2-1	TGTGCCAGCAGTGAGACTAGACGTGAGCAGTTCTTC	CASSETRREQFF
TRBD1	once	TRBV9	TRBJ2-1	TGTGCCAGCAGCGTAGCTGGGACAGGGTACGAGCAGTTCTTC	CASSVAGTGYEQFF
.	.	TRBV11-2	TRBJ2-5	TGTGCCAGCAGCTTACTAGCGAAGAGGGGAGAGACCCAGTACTTC	CASSLLAKRGETQYF
.	.	TRBV5-4	TRBJ1-5	TGTGCCAGCAGCCAAGGGTTGGGACGTGCGAATCAGCCCCAGCATTTT	CASSQGLGRANQPQHF
TRBD2	.	TRBV2	TRBJ2-2	TGTGCCAGCACCGGGACTAGCAACACCGGGGAGCTGTTTTTT	CASTGTSNTGELFF
.	.	TRBV18	TRBJ1-4	TGTGCCAGCTCAGCAACGGGTCTGGGTGAAAAACTGTTTTTT	CASSATGLGEKLFF
TRBD2	.	TRBV7-3	TRBJ2-2	TGTGCCAGCAGCGGTAGCGGGAGTAACACCGGGGAGCTGTTTTTT	CASSGSGSNTGELFF